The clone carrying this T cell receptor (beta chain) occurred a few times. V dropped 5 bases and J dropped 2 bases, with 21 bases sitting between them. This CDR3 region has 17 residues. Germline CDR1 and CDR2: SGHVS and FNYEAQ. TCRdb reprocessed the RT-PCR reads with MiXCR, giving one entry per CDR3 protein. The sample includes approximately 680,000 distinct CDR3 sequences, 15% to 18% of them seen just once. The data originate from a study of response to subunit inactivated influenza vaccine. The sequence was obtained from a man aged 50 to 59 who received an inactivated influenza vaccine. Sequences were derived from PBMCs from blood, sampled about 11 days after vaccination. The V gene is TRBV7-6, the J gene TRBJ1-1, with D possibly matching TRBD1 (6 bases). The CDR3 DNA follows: TGTGCCAGCAGCCCCTTTTCTGGGGGCACAACCAACACTGAAGCTTTCTTT. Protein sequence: CASSPFSGGTTNTEAFF.